Following are 30 T cell receptor beta chains from one sample sequenced in a study of regulatory T cells in long-lasting Graves disease. As to time point: persistent/refractory GD, antithyroid drugs over 5 years with positive TRAb. PBMC-extracted RNA yielded the TCR library. Arm-PCR of CDR3 regions and iRepertoire HTBI primers were used to build TCR beta libraries. In TCRdb, the multiplex PCR reads were re-called with MiXCR into one record per CDR3 protein. The sample lists roughly 360,000 distinct CDR3 sequences, approximately 25% occurring once. Sequenced material: peripheral blood mononuclear cells (PBMCs), taken when the disease was refractory, from a patient treated with antithyroid drugs. The source is a middle-aged woman with Graves disease.

Turning to this clonotype: Possible read error: a much larger clone is one base away. The CDR3 DNA follows: TGTGCCAGCAGCTTAAATGGAGCGGGAGGGCTGGGGGAGACCCAGCACTTC. It specifies CASSLNGAGGLGETQHF. The chain joins TRBV7-3 to TRBJ2-5; TRBD2 matches 10 bases. The CDR3 has 17 residues. Germline V lookup: CDR1 SGHTA, CDR2 FQGTGA.

In its sample, this clonotype was seen many times. This chain links TRBV15 with TRBJ2-5; D is perhaps TRBD2 (5 bases). Trimming pared 1 base from V and 4 bases from J, leaving 13 bases between. Germline assignment: CDR1 LNHNV and CDR2 YYDKDF (reference sequence). CDR3 length: 15 amino acids. The CDR3 bases are TGTGCCACCAGCAGAGGATCCGGAGGAGGAGAGACCCAGTACTTC. This encodes CATSRGSGGGETQYF.

The chain couples TRBV29-1 to TRBJ2-4, with D maybe TRBD1 (6 bases). CDR1 is SQVTM, CDR2 ANQGSEA, per germline. Trimming took off 6 bases at V and 6 bases at J, with 12 bases between the two ends. The CDR3 is made up of 12 amino acids. CDR3 bases: TGCAGCGTCGTGGGGGCGGGAAACATTCAGTACTTC. Amino acids: CSVVGAGNIQYF.

This chain uses TRBV11-2 with TRBJ1-6; perhaps TRBD1 as D (5 bases). From germline, CDR1 is SGHAT and CDR2 FQNNGV. The CDR3 sequence is 14 residues long. Between the trimmed V and J ends, which lost 9 bases and 10 bases, there was a span of 19 bases. The CDR3 bases are TGTGCCAGTAGGCCGGGGCATGGATCCTCACCCCTCCACTTT. Amino acids: CASRPGHGSSPLHF. Using reference TRBV11-2 and TRBJ1-6 for the parts outside the CDR3, the full variable domain is EAGVAQSPRYKIIEKRQSVAFWCNPISGHATLYWYQQILGQGPKLLIQFQNNGVVDDSQLPKDRFSAERLKGVDSTLKIQPAKLEDSAVYLCASRPGHGSSPLHFGNGTRLTVT.

The rearrangement joins TRBV7-9 to TRBJ2-1; D is undetermined. Germline CDR1 reads SEHNR; CDR2 reads FQNEAQ (reference sequence). CDR3 length: 12 amino acids. Trimming pared 2 bases from V and 7 bases from J, leaving 6 bases between. This chain's CDR3 is CASSLILNEQFF. As DNA, the CDR3 is TGTGCCAGCAGCTTAATTCTGAATGAGCAGTTCTTC.

This clonotype has ten or more counts. CDR3 coding DNA: TGTGCCAGCAGCTTTCAAATCTCAACTAGCGGGAGGTCCTACAATGAGCAGTTCTTC. This encodes CASSFQISTSGRSYNEQFF. The chain carries TRBV11-2 and TRBJ2-1; TRBD2 aligns across 12 bases. J was trimmed by 1 base and V by 3 bases; bases with no gene match: 10. The germline gives CDR1 SGHAT, CDR2 FQNNGV. This CDR3 comprises 19 residues.

The chain links TRBV7-8 to TRBJ2-7, with a possible D match to TRBD2 (6 bases). V lost 5 bases, J lost 4 bases, and 18 bases lay in between. Germline V gene data show CDR1 as SGHVS and CDR2 as FQNEAQ. The CDR3 totals 15 residues. CDR3 DNA: TGTGCCAGCAGCCCACGGGGGTTCGTTGCATACGAGCAGTACTTC. As protein: CASSPRGFVAYEQYF. Together with reference TRBV7-8 and TRBJ2-7, the CDR3 gives the full variable domain: GAGVSQSPRYKVAKRGQDVALRCDPISGHVSLFWYQQALGQGPEFLTYFQNEAQLDKSGLPSDRFFAERPEGSVSTLKIQRTQQEDSAVYLCASSPRGFVAYEQYFGPGTRLTVT.

The chain combines TRBV18 with TRBJ2-3; D unresolved. The CDR3 has 11 amino acids. Looked up from germline, CDR1 is KGHSH and CDR2 is LQKENI. V was clipped by 6 bases and J by 6 bases, with 7 bases between them. The CDR3 DNA reads TGTGCCAGCTCCGCGCCGGATACGCAGTATTTT. Amino acids: CASSAPDTQYF. Combining the CDR3 with reference TRBV18 and TRBJ2-3 gives the whole variable domain NAGVMQNPRHLVRRRGQEARLRCSPMKGHSHVYWYRQLPEEGLKFMVYLQKENIIDESGMPKERFSAEFPKEGPSILRIQQVVRGDSAAYFCASSAPDTQYFGPGTRLTVL.

V is TRBV6-1 and J is TRBJ1-6; no clear D. This CDR3 has 13 amino acids. Germline-derived CDR1 and CDR2 are MNHNS and SASEGT. V was shortened by 5 bases and J by 7 bases, with 9 bases between the two germline ends. CDR3 sequence reads: CASSPTPNSPLHF. In DNA form, the CDR3 reads TGTGCCAGCAGTCCTACACCAAATTCACCCCTCCACTTT.

This clonotype showed up just a few times. The CDR3 loop is CATTTQQGTNTEAFF. Written as DNA, the CDR3 is TGTGCCACCACCACCCAACAGGGGACGAACACTGAAGCTTTCTTT. The chain is built from TRBV7-9 and TRBJ1-1; TRBD1 matches at 7 bases. Germline values: CDR1 SEHNR, CDR2 FQNEAQ (reference sequence). This CDR3 spans 15 amino acids. V lost 10 bases to trimming and J lost 1 base; unmatched junction nucleotides: 12.

This clonotype was recorded a few times. The chain joins TRBV4-2 to TRBJ2-7; the match to TRBD1 covers 7 bases. The CDR3 spans 16 residues. V trimming: 4 bases; J trimming: 4 bases; junction bases outside the gene matches: 13. Germline V gene lookup returns CDR1 LGHNA and CDR2 YNFKEQ. CDR3 sequence: CASSREQGISLYEQYF. CDR3 bases: TGTGCCAGCAGCCGAGAACAGGGGATTTCCCTATACGAGCAGTACTTC.

This clonotype was found a few times. In DNA, the CDR3 is TGTGCCAGCAGCGTAGACGGGAGCAATCAGCCCCAGCATTTT. It is translated as CASSVDGSNQPQHF. The chain recombines TRBV9 with TRBJ1-5; D is undetermined. V lost 0 bases and J 1 base, leaving 5 bases between the germline ends. Germline CDR1 is SGDLS and CDR2 is YYNGEE. The CDR3 sequence is 14 residues long.

This clonotype was found once. Given a much more abundant clone one base away, this may be a read error. This chain joins TRBV28 and TRBJ1-5; D not certain. This CDR3 spans 14 amino acids. CDR1 MDHEN and CDR2 SYDVKM come from the germline V gene. CDR3 amino acids: CASSLRTSNQPQRF. In DNA form, the CDR3 reads TGTGCCAGCAGTTTAAGGACTAGCAATCAGCCCCAGCGTTTT.

The V and J genes are TRBV6-1 and TRBJ2-2, with a possible D match to TRBD2 (5 bases). Germline V gene sequence: CDR1 MNHNS, CDR2 SASEGT. The CDR3 runs 13 residues. V was clipped by 5 bases and J by 5 bases, with 9 bases between them. CDR3 region: CASSQQRTGELFF. In DNA form, the CDR3 reads TGTGCCAGCAGTCAGCAGCGGACCGGGGAGCTGTTTTTT.

This clonotype came up many times. The chain carries TRBV20-1 and TRBJ1-5; D not resolved. CDR1 and CDR2 (germline): DFQATT, SNEGSKA (reference sequence). This CDR3 contains 12 residues. V lost 0 bases and J 3 bases, leaving 3 bases between the germline ends. CDR3 loop: CSARDPNQPQHF. The CDR3 DNA follows: TGCAGTGCTAGAGATCCCAATCAGCCCCAGCATTTT.

A few counts support this clonotype. This may be a read error, as it is one base from a much larger clone. V and J are TRBV28 and TRBJ1-1, with 9 bases identical to TRBD1. The CDR3 has 16 residues. Germline V gene lookup returns CDR1 MDHEN and CDR2 SYDVKM. The CDR3 sequence is CAGSSGQGTMNTEAFF. The CDR3, as DNA: TGTGCCGGCAGCTCCGGACAGGGGACCATGAACACTGAAGCTTTCTTT.

The chain has TRBV6-1 and TRBJ2-1; TRBD1 aligns across 9 bases. The length of the CDR3 is 14 residues. CDR1 is MNHNS and CDR2 is SASEGT in the germline V gene. V was pared by 5 bases and J by 7 bases, with 6 bases of the junction left unmatched. CDR3 DNA sequence: TGTGCCAGCAGTCAGACAGGGGGATGGAATGAGCAGTTCTTC. It specifies CASSQTGGWNEQFF.

This clonotype was counted ten times or more. This rearrangement joins TRBV6-1 to TRBJ1-5; 11 bases line up with TRBD1. The V gene end was trimmed by 7 bases and the J gene end by 2 bases; junction bases not matched to a gene: 13. The CDR3 length is 18 residues. Looked up from germline, CDR1 is MNHNS and CDR2 is SASEGT. DNA of the CDR3: TGTGCCAGCAAAATTAATCCGGGACAGGGGGAACGCAATCAGCCCCAGCATTTT. Translated: CASKINPGQGERNQPQHF.

This clonotype was counted ten times or more. The rearrangement uses TRBV6-5 and TRBJ2-5; 11 bases align to TRBD1. Germline trimming cut 4 bases from V and 4 bases from J; bases unmatched to any gene: 2. The CDR3 is made up of 14 amino acids. Germline V lookup: CDR1 MNHEY, CDR2 SVGAGI. The CDR3 spells CASSSGTGGETQYF. The CDR3 nucleotides read TGTGCCAGCAGTTCTGGGACAGGGGGAGAGACCCAGTACTTC.

This clonotype occurred a few times. This chain joins TRBV29-1 and TRBJ1-1; TRBD1 is a possible D gene (5 bases). This CDR3 is 14 amino acids long. CDR1 is SQVTM and CDR2 is ANQGSEA in the germline V gene. The germline V and J ends were trimmed by 6 bases and 0 bases, with 14 bases remaining between them. CDR3 DNA sequence: TGCAGCGTAGCACCAGGGTTAATGAACACTGAAGCTTTCTTT. Protein product: CSVAPGLMNTEAFF.

CDR3 bases: TGTGCCAGCAGCCCAAGCGCGACTAGCAATGAGCAGTTCTTC. Amino acid sequence: CASSPSATSNEQFF. The chain joins TRBV3-1 to TRBJ2-1; D is possibly TRBD2 (6 bases). Trimming pared 4 bases from V and 6 bases from J, leaving 13 bases between. The CDR3 totals 14 residues. Germline CDR1 reads LGHDT; CDR2 reads YNNKEL (reference sequence).

In its sample, this clonotype was seen many times. The chain is built from TRBV10-3 and TRBJ2-7; D might be TRBD1 (6 bases). The ends were cut back, 6 bases at V and 5 bases at J, with 11 bases in the middle. From germline, CDR1 is ENHRY and CDR2 SYGVKD. The CDR3 contains 12 residues. The CDR3: CAIREGGDEQYF. The CDR3 DNA reads as TGTGCCATCAGAGAAGGGGGTGACGAGCAGTACTTC.

CDR3 in amino acids: CASSPNGRATGELFF. The CDR3 nucleotides are TGTGCCAGCAGCCCTAACGGGAGGGCGACCGGGGAGCTGTTTTTT. The chain carries TRBV7-2 and TRBJ2-2, with 8 nucleotides matching TRBD2. Germline V gene lookup returns CDR1 SGHTA and CDR2 FQGNSA. The CDR3 sequence is 15 residues long. With 5 bases clipped from V and 5 bases from J, the junction kept 7 bases outside the gene matches.

This clonotype showed up many times. The rearrangement uses TRBV7-6 and TRBJ2-5; no clear D gene. The CDR3 covers 12 residues. The germline V and J ends were trimmed by 5 bases and 7 bases, with 11 bases remaining between them. The germline V gene has CDR1 SGHVS and CDR2 FNYEAQ. The CDR3 DNA reads TGTGCCAGCAGCCAAACCTTGGGGACCCAGTACTTC. It encodes CASSQTLGTQYF.

To note about this clonotype: A read error may produce the germline difference seen at one junction end. Written as DNA, the CDR3 is TGTGCCAGCAGTTTTCAAGGGGTGAACCCCGGGGAGCTGTTTTTT. The encoded protein is CASSFQGVNPGELFF. This chain uses TRBV27 with TRBJ2-2, with D possibly matching TRBD1 (5 bases). The germline V gene encodes CDR1 MNHEY and CDR2 SMNVEV (reference sequence). The CDR3 loop spans 15 amino acids.

The sample holds many counts of this clonotype. This rearrangement joins TRBV24-1 to TRBJ2-7; D is uncertain. The germline gives CDR1 KGHDR, CDR2 SFDVKD. The germline V and J ends were trimmed by 3 bases and 2 bases, with 1 base remaining between them. The CDR3 sequence is 11 residues long. The CDR3 bases are TGTGCCACCAGTGATACCTACGAGCAGTACTTC. Translation: CATSDTYEQYF.

In its sample, this clonotype was seen many times. The genes are TRBV28 and TRBJ2-6; no clear D gene. The CDR3 extends over 17 amino acids. V was shortened by 4 bases and J by 0 bases, with 13 bases between the two germline ends. In germline, CDR1 is MDHEN, CDR2 SYDVKM. The CDR3 bases are TGTGCCAGCAGTTCCGTTTGGGGTTACTCTGGGGCCAACGTCCTGACTTTC. Protein sequence: CASSSVWGYSGANVLTF.

A few counts support this clonotype. The rearrangement joins TRBV28 to TRBJ2-4; 7 bases agree with TRBD1. J was trimmed by 6 bases and V by 4 bases; bases with no gene match: 6. The germline V gene has CDR1 MDHEN and CDR2 SYDVKM. The CDR3 covers 14 residues. As DNA, the CDR3 is TGTGCCAGCAGTTCAACCTACAGGGGAAACATTCAGTACTTC. Encoded protein: CASSSTYRGNIQYF.

The chain couples TRBV5-6 to TRBJ1-1; 10 bases line up with TRBD1. V lost 1 base to trimming and J lost 0 bases; unmatched junction nucleotides: 9. The germline CDR1 and CDR2 sequences are SGHDT and YYEEEE. This CDR3 has 18 residues. The CDR3 protein is CASSLIKGQGRLNTEAFF. CDR3 in DNA: TGTGCCAGCAGCTTGATTAAGGGACAGGGGAGGTTGAACACTGAAGCTTTCTTT.

This clonotype was picked up many times. The rearrangement links TRBV7-2 to TRBJ2-7, with D perhaps TRBD2 (5 bases). The CDR3 loop spans 15 amino acids. Germline CDR1 reads SGHTA; CDR2 reads FQGNSA. The V and J ends lost 2 bases and 0 bases respectively, with 11 bases between them. Written as DNA, the CDR3 is TGTGCCAGCAGCTTATACCCCGAGGGCTCCTACGAGCAGTACTTC. It translates to CASSLYPEGSYEQYF.